The 32 T cell receptor beta chains below all came from one sample that was sequenced in a study of T-cell reconstitution after alpha-beta-depleted transplantation in children. Preparation of the TCRbeta library used unique molecular identifiers. TCRdb re-called the PCR reads through MiXCR, storing one row per CDR3 protein. Seen here are about 110,000 distinct CDR3 sequences, around a tenth observed once, and the top ten hold about 34%. The sample here was PBMCs, taken before TCRalphabeta/CD19-depleted stem cell transplant. The receptors shown here come from a boy aged 2 to 10 with acute lymphoblastic leukemia, due to receive a stem cell transplant.

The chain combines TRBV28 with TRBJ2-2; weak D call: TRBD1 (5 bases). Germline values: CDR1 MDHEN, CDR2 SYDVKM. V lost 5 bases and J 0 bases, leaving 19 bases between the germline ends. The CDR3 covers 18 residues. The CDR3, as DNA: TGTGCCAGCAGTCCTAGGGGTAGCTCCATCCCGAACACCGGGGAGCTGTTTTTT. Amino acids: CASSPRGSSIPNTGELFF.

The sample holds a few counts of this clonotype. This chain uses TRBV4-2 with TRBJ2-7, with D hard to call. V shed 0 bases and J shed 4 bases, with 13 bases lying between them. This CDR3 has 15 residues. Per the germline V gene, CDR1 is LGHNA and CDR2 is YNFKEQ. The DNA for the CDR3 is TGTGCCAGCAGCCAAGATAATGGCCCCACTTACGAGCAGTACTTC. Translating it yields CASSQDNGPTYEQYF.

This clonotype was seen at least ten times. The chain recombines TRBV5-1 with TRBJ2-3, with D perhaps assigned TRBD1 or TRBD2 (5 bases each). V lost 0 bases to trimming and J lost 2 bases, with 10 bases between them. Germline loops: CDR1 SGHRS, CDR2 YFSETQ. This CDR3 region has 15 residues. This CDR3 reads CASSLGSGHTDTQYF. The CDR3 nucleotides are TGCGCCAGCAGCTTGGGGTCGGGGCACACAGATACGCAGTATTTT.

This chain uses TRBV5-1 with TRBJ2-5, with D perhaps assigned TRBD1 or TRBD2 (5 bases each). Germline V gives CDR1 SGHRS, CDR2 YFSETQ. The CDR3 extends over 15 amino acids. Trimming shortened V by 0 bases and J by 5 bases, and 14 bases separated the two germline ends. CDR3 DNA sequence: TGCGCCAGCAGCTTGGGGGACCGACAGAGTGAGACCCAGTACTTC. As protein: CASSLGDRQSETQYF. Full variable domain (remainder filled in from reference TRBV5-1 and TRBJ2-5): KAGVTQTPRYLIKTRGQQVTLSCSPISGHRSVSWYQQTPGQGLQFLFEYFSETQRNKGNFPGRFSGRQFSNSRSEMNVSTLELGDSALYLCASSLGDRQSETQYFGPGTRLLVL.

The CDR3 sequence: CASSVGPDETYEQYF. The DNA for the CDR3 is TGTGCCAGCAGCGTAGGCCCCGACGAAACCTACGAGCAGTACTTC. The J gene is TRBJ2-7, the V gene TRBV9, with D hard to call. The germline V and J ends were trimmed by 0 bases and 2 bases, with 12 bases remaining between them. CDR1 is SGDLS, CDR2 YYNGEE, per germline. The CDR3 has 15 amino acids.

This sequence joins TRBV12-3 or TRBV12-4 and TRBJ1-1; D is undetermined. V lost 2 bases, J lost 4 bases, and 11 bases lay in between. This CDR3 has 14 residues. DNA for the CDR3: TGTGCCAGCAGTTTAAAAAGGGCCCGCACTGAAGCTTTCTTT. This translates into CASSLKRARTEAFF.

CDR3: CASSPPPGGGYNEQFF. The CDR3 nucleotides read TGTGCCAGCAGTCCACCCCCGGGTGGGGGGTACAATGAGCAGTTCTTC. The chain links TRBV12-3 or TRBV12-4 to TRBJ2-1; a weak D match, TRBD2 (6 bases). The CDR3 sequence is 16 residues long. Between the trimmed V and J ends, which lost 5 bases and 4 bases, there was a span of 18 bases.

In its sample, this clonotype was seen many times. The genes are TRBV12-3 or TRBV12-4 and TRBJ2-1, with D hard to call. The V end lost 2 bases, the J end lost 0 bases, and 5 bases lay between the germline ends. The CDR3 is 14 amino acids. CDR3 DNA sequence: TGTGCCAGCAGTTTACTGGACTCCTACAATGAGCAGTTCTTC. Amino acid sequence: CASSLLDSYNEQFF.

This clonotype was recorded many times. Here the CDR3 DNA reads TGTGCCAGCAGCCCCTTCGACAGCTCCTACGAGCAGTACTTC. This codes for CASSPFDSSYEQYF. This chain connects TRBV7-6 to TRBJ2-7; D possibly corresponds to TRBD1 (5 bases). Per the germline V gene, CDR1 is SGHVS and CDR2 is FNYEAQ. This CDR3 has 14 residues. The V end lost 5 bases, the J end lost 0 bases, and 11 bases lay between the germline ends. The full variable domain, its missing parts supplied by reference TRBV7-6 and TRBJ2-7, is GAGVSQSPRYKVTKRGQDVALRCDPISGHVSLYWYRQALGQGPEFLTYFNYEAQQDKSGLPNDRFSAERPEGSISTLTIQRTEQRDSAMYRCASSPFDSSYEQYFGPGTRLTVT.

J is TRBJ2-7 and V is TRBV28; either TRBD1 or TRBD2 may fit D (6 bases each). This CDR3 region has 16 residues. The V gene's germline CDR1 is MDHEN and CDR2 SYDVKM. Between the trimmed V and J ends, which lost 5 bases and 3 bases, there was a span of 20 bases. For the CDR3, the DNA is TGTGCCAGCAGTCCCCGACCGAGAGGGGGGATCTACGAGCAGTACTTC. It codes for CASSPRPRGGIYEQYF.

This clonotype was observed many times. The rearrangement links TRBV12-3 or TRBV12-4 to TRBJ2-3; D is ambiguous. The V gene lost 7 bases and the J gene lost 3 bases, with 5 bases spanning the gap. The CDR3 totals 11 residues. The CDR3 nucleotides are TGTGCCAGCACCCGGACAGATACGCAGTATTTT. This codes for CASTRTDTQYF.

This clonotype was found a few times. The V call is TRBV24-1, the J call TRBJ2-1; D gene unclear. The germline gives CDR1 KGHDR, CDR2 SFDVKD. The V end lost 3 bases, the J end lost 9 bases, and 14 bases lay between the germline ends. The CDR3 consists of 14 residues. This CDR3 is CATSDRPVGSEQFF. Written as DNA, the CDR3 is TGTGCCACCAGTGATCGTCCAGTGGGCAGTGAGCAGTTCTTC.

This clonotype came up many times. The chain employs TRBV20-1 and TRBJ2-1; 7 bases are a match to TRBD2. In germline, CDR1 is DFQATT, CDR2 SNEGSKA (reference sequence). The V and J ends lost 3 bases and 2 bases, in that order; junction bases with no gene match: 7. The CDR3 spans 15 residues. CDR3 protein: CSASAGSGAYNEQFF. The CDR3 DNA is TGCAGTGCTAGTGCCGGGAGCGGGGCCTACAATGAGCAGTTCTTC.

J is TRBJ2-7 and V is TRBV2; tentative D call: TRBD2 (5 bases). The V end lost 4 bases, the J end lost 3 bases, and 13 bases lay between the germline ends. The CDR3 sequence is 14 residues long. Germline assignment: CDR1 SNHLY and CDR2 FYNNEI. CDR3 sequence (DNA): TGTGCCAGCAGTGTACTACTACGGGACTACGAGCAGTACTTC. It is translated as CASSVLLRDYEQYF.

The chain links TRBV5-1 to TRBJ2-5, with D perhaps TRBD1 (5 bases). Trimming cost V 3 bases and J 5 bases, with 20 bases left between them. Per germline, CDR1 SGHRS and CDR2 YFSETQ. This CDR3 comprises 16 residues. The CDR3 loop reads CASSWRGPRAAETQYF. CDR3 in DNA: TGCGCCAGCAGCTGGCGAGGTCCCAGGGCGGCGGAGACCCAGTACTTC.

This chain links TRBV5-4 with TRBJ2-7; a possible D gene is TRBD2 (6 bases). V lost 2 bases and J lost 4, with 13 bases in between. The CDR3 sequence is 14 residues long. CDR1 is SGHNT, CDR2 YYREEE, per germline (reference sequence). In DNA form, the CDR3 reads TGTGCCAGCAGCTTCGATGGTAGCGGATACGAGCAGTACTTC. Translated, it gives CASSFDGSGYEQYF.

CDR3 loop: CASRFTGDYNEQFF. DNA of the CDR3: TGTGCCAGCAGGTTCACGGGAGACTACAATGAGCAGTTCTTC. The chain joins TRBV2 to TRBJ2-1, with TRBD2 as a possible D gene (6 bases). The germline V gene encodes CDR1 SNHLY and CDR2 FYNNEI. Between the trimmed V and J ends, which lost 6 bases and 3 bases, there was a span of 12 bases. CDR3 length: 14 amino acids.

The CDR3 loop reads CASSLGGIYEQYF. CDR3 nucleotide sequence: TGTGCCAGCAGCTTGGGGGGGATCTACGAGCAGTACTTC. V usage is TRBV7-2 and J usage is TRBJ2-7; 7 positions match TRBD2. CDR1 is SGHTA and CDR2 is FQGNSA in the germline V gene. This CDR3 comprises 13 residues. J was trimmed by 3 bases and V by 3 bases; bases with no gene match: 2.

This clonotype appeared a few times. The CDR3 is CASSDTGGFQPQHF. As DNA, the CDR3 is TGTGCCAGCAGTGACACAGGGGGCTTTCAGCCCCAGCATTTT. The chain has TRBV25-1 and TRBJ1-5, with 9 bases matching TRBD1. CDR1 is MGHDK and CDR2 is SYGVNS in the germline V gene. This CDR3 region has 14 residues. V lost 3 bases and J lost 6; bases outside the gene matches: 3.

This clonotype was detected a few times. The rearrangement uses TRBV5-1 and TRBJ2-1, with 13 bases matching TRBD2. Germline V CDR1 and CDR2: SGHRS, YFSETQ. V dropped 4 bases and J dropped 6; count of bases not matched to a gene: 10. This CDR3 has 17 amino acids. In DNA, the CDR3 is TGCGCCAGCAGCCCGCCTAAACTAGCGGGAGGGGGCAATGAGCAGTTCTTC. Translated: CASSPPKLAGGGNEQFF.

This clonotype showed up many times. The chain joins TRBV7-9 to TRBJ2-4; D remains unclear. Germline loops: CDR1 SEHNR, CDR2 FQNEAQ (reference sequence). The CDR3 covers 16 residues. V lost 4 bases and J 0 bases, leaving 13 bases between the germline ends. CDR3 bases: TGTGCCAGCAGCTCGACATCTTTCCTAGCCAAAAACATTCAGTACTTC. Amino acids: CASSSTSFLAKNIQYF.

Only a few counts were recorded for this clonotype. V gene TRBV10-3 combines with J gene TRBJ1-2; D gene uncertain. The V and J ends lost 3 bases and 7 bases respectively, with 12 bases between them. CDR1 is ENHRY and CDR2 is SYGVKD in the germline V gene. This CDR3 is 13 amino acids long. CDR3 in amino acids: CAISDVNKGGYTF. CDR3 sequence (DNA): TGTGCCATCAGTGACGTAAACAAGGGTGGCTACACCTTC.

The chain recombines TRBV18 with TRBJ2-1; a weak D match, TRBD1 (5 bases). Trimming left V 1 base short and J 1 base short, with 11 bases between. Germline CDR1 reads KGHSH; CDR2 reads LQKENI. The CDR3 is 16 amino acids. The CDR3, as DNA: TGTGCCAGCTCACCACAGCACAGGCGTTCCTACAATGAGCAGTTCTTC. This translates into CASSPQHRRSYNEQFF.

The sample holds a few counts of this clonotype. The chain uses TRBV20-1 and TRBJ1-1, with D maybe TRBD1 (5 bases). This CDR3 contains 14 residues. V dropped 6 bases and J dropped 1 base, with 15 bases sitting between them. CDR1 and CDR2 from the germline V gene are DFQATT and SNEGSKA (reference sequence). CDR3 nucleotides: TGCAGTGCGGGACCGGGACGGCCGAACACTGAAGCTTTCTTT. Translating gives CSAGPGRPNTEAFF.

This clonotype was detected a few times. V and J are TRBV7-8 and TRBJ2-6; D may be TRBD1 (5 bases). The CDR3 length is 18 residues. Trimming cost V 2 bases and J 0 bases, with 14 bases left between them. The germline V gene has CDR1 SGHVS and CDR2 FQNEAQ. This CDR3 reads CASSLQGILGSGANVLTF. DNA for the CDR3: TGTGCCAGCAGCTTACAGGGCATCCTAGGCTCTGGGGCCAACGTCCTGACTTTC.

This clonotype appeared many times. J is TRBJ2-7 and V is TRBV7-9; 8 bases are a match to TRBD1. With 2 bases clipped from V and 4 bases from J, the junction kept 1 base outside the gene matches. The CDR3 consists of 13 residues. Germline V lookup: CDR1 SEHNR, CDR2 FQNEAQ (reference sequence). In DNA, the CDR3 is TGTGCCAGCAGCTTAACAGGGGGGTACGAGCAGTACTTC. Translation: CASSLTGGYEQYF.

The chain couples TRBV28 to TRBJ2-7, with a possible D match to TRBD1 (5 bases). The CDR3 runs to 16 residues. Per the germline V gene, CDR1 is MDHEN and CDR2 is SYDVKM. The ends were cut back, 5 bases at V and 3 bases at J, with 20 bases in the middle. CDR3 DNA sequence: TGTGCCAGCAGTCCCCCATACAGGCAGCTCTACTACGAGCAGTACTTC. The encoded protein is CASSPPYRQLYYEQYF. The full variable domain, its missing parts supplied by reference TRBV28 and TRBJ2-7, is DVKVTQSSRYLVKRTGEKVFLECVQDMDHENMFWYRQDPGLGLRLIYFSYDVKMKEKGDIPEGYSVSREKKERFSLILESASTNQTSMYLCASSPPYRQLYYEQYFGPGTRLTVT.

This chain uses TRBV28 with TRBJ2-3, with TRBD1 identical over 8 bases. The length of the CDR3 is 15 residues. From germline, CDR1 is MDHEN and CDR2 SYDVKM. With 2 bases clipped from V and 6 bases from J, the junction kept 7 bases outside the gene matches. The CDR3 region has the DNA TGTGCCAGCAGTTTAGTTGGACAGGGCCACGATACGCAGTATTTT. Translation: CASSLVGQGHDTQYF.

This clonotype occurred many times. The chain is built from TRBV30 and TRBJ1-1; tentatively, D is TRBD1 (5 bases). Germline CDR1 is GTSNPN and CDR2 is SVGIG (reference sequence). V lost 3 bases to trimming and J lost 4 bases, with 12 bases between them. The CDR3 runs 13 residues. Written as DNA, the CDR3 is TGTGCCTGGAGCACAGGTTCCGGCACTGAAGCTTTCTTT. It codes for CAWSTGSGTEAFF.

This clonotype was found many times. An end of the junction differs from the germline gene, which may be a read error. The rearrangement links TRBV7-7 to TRBJ2-1; unclear D gene. Germline CDR1 SSHAT, CDR2 FNYEAQ (reference sequence). This CDR3 is 13 amino acids long. The CDR3 loop is CASSLASGNEQFF. In nucleotides, the CDR3 is TGTGCTAGCAGCTTAGCATCTGGCAATGAGCAGTTCTTC.

The table lists this clonotype with a few counts. Relative to the germline gene, one junction end is altered; a read error may explain this. This sequence joins TRBV12-3 or TRBV12-4 and TRBJ2-7; 10 bases line up with TRBD2. This CDR3 contains 19 residues. The CDR3 spells CTSSLSAGGTSAIPYEQYF. The CDR3 DNA is TGTACCAGCAGTTTATCGGCAGGGGGGACTAGCGCAATCCCCTACGAGCAGTACTTC.

This clonotype was seen once. CDR3 residues: CASSPQVQGNEQYF. The CDR3 DNA follows: TGCGCCAGCAGCCCTCAGGTTCAGGGGAACGAGCAGTACTTC. This chain joins TRBV5-1 and TRBJ2-7, with a weak D call TRBD1 (6 bases). V was cut by 4 bases and J by 5 bases, with 16 bases left in between. The CDR3 consists of 14 residues. Germline CDR1 SGHRS, CDR2 YFSETQ.